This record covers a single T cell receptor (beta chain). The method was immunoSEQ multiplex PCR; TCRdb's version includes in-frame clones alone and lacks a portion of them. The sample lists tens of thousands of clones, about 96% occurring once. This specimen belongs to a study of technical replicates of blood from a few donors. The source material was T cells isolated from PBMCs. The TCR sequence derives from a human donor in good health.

CDR3 coding DNA: TGTGCCAGCAGTACAGGGTTGGGGAATCAGCCCCAGCATTTT. Protein: CASSTGLGNQPQHF. The chain couples TRBV6-1 to TRBJ1-5; D might be TRBD1 (6 bases). CDR3 length: 14 residues. Germline V CDR1 and CDR2: MNHNS, SASEGT. V gave up 5 bases and J gave up 4 bases, with 12 bases separating them.